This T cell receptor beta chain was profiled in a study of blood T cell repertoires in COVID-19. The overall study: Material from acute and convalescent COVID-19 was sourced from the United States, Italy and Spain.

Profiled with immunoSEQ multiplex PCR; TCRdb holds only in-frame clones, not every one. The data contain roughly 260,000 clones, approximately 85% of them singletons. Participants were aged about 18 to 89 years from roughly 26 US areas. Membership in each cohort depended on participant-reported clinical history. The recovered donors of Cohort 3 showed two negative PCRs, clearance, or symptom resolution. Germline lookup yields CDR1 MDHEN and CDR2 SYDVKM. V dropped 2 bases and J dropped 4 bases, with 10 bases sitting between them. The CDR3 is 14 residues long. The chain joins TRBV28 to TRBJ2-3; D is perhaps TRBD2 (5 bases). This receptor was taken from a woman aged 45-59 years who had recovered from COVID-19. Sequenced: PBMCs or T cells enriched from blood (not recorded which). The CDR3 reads CASSLASGADTQYF. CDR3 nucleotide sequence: TGTGCCAGCAGTTTAGCCTCCGGGGCAGATACGCAGTATTTT.